The 6 T cell receptor beta chains in this list originate from one sample, sequenced in a study of OX40 agonist ivuxolimab in advanced cancers. Sequenced by immunoSEQ multiplex PCR; TCRdb stores in-frame clones only, minus some. The table has around 67,000 clones, approximately 90% seen once. Sequenced material: CD4+ or CD8+ T cells sorted from blood, taken in a trial of the OX40 agonist ivuxolimab. The receptors stem from an adult with an advanced solid tumor such as melanoma, head and neck, liver or kidney cancer.

The V and J genes are TRBV11-3 and TRBJ2-1; 8 nucleotides align to TRBD1. This CDR3 is 15 amino acids long. The ends lost 3 bases at V and 8 bases at J; junction bases unmatched: 9. The germline CDR1 and CDR2 sequences are SGHNT and YENEEA. The DNA for the CDR3 is TGTGCCAGCAGCTTGCGACAGGGGAGTGTCGATGAGCAGTTCTTC. It translates to CASSLRQGSVDEQFF.

This clone occurred once. This chain uses TRBV5-1 with TRBJ1-3; possibly TRBD1 for D (6 bases). V lost 4 bases and J 1 base, leaving 9 bases between the germline ends. CDR3 length equals 14 residues. Germline CDR1 and CDR2: SGHRS and YFSETQ. In nucleotides, the CDR3 is TGCGCCAGCAGCGTACAGGGATCTGGAAACACCATATATTTT. It encodes CASSVQGSGNTIYF.

V usage is TRBV5-1 and J usage is TRBJ2-5; 11 bases are shared with TRBD2. Trimming at V came to 6 bases and at J to 5 bases, leaving 18 bases not matched to a gene. The CDR3 is 18 amino acids. Per germline, CDR1 SGHRS and CDR2 YFSETQ. The CDR3, as DNA: TGCGCCAGCAATGTCGGGACTAGCGGAAGACTCGGAGGGGAGACCCAGTACTTC. It translates to CASNVGTSGRLGGETQYF.

CDR3 sequence reads: CASSGSGGDQPQHF. The CDR3 nucleotides are TGTGCCAGCAGCGGGTCTGGGGGCGATCAGCCCCAGCATTTT. The chain recombines TRBV2 with TRBJ1-5; D might be TRBD1 (6 bases). Between the trimmed V and J ends, which lost 6 bases and 5 bases, there was a span of 14 bases. CDR1 and CDR2 from the germline V gene are SNHLY and FYNNEI. CDR3 length: 14 amino acids.

The chain employs TRBV7-2 and TRBJ2-3; D gene unclear. Germline assignment: CDR1 SGHTA and CDR2 FQGNSA. CDR3 size: 14 residues. Trimming removed 1 base from V and 6 bases from J, with 11 bases in between. The chain's CDR3 is CASSLGPSADTQYF. Written as DNA, the CDR3 is TGTGCCAGCAGCTTAGGGCCTTCTGCGGATACGCAGTATTTT. Full variable domain (outside the CDR3, taken from reference TRBV7-2 and TRBJ2-3): GAGVSQSPSNKVTEKGKDVELRCDPISGHTALYWYRQSLGQGLEFLIYFQGNSAPDKSGLPSDRFSAERTGGSVSTLTIQRTQQEDSAVYLCASSLGPSADTQYFGPGTRLTVL.

The V and J genes are TRBV7-2 and TRBJ1-2; weak D call: TRBD1 (5 bases). The germline gives CDR1 SGHTA, CDR2 FQGNSA. The length of the CDR3 is 16 residues. V lost 3 bases to trimming and J lost 0 bases, with 14 bases between them. The DNA of the CDR3 is TGTGCCAGCAGCTTCGACCCCAGGGCCGCTAACTATGGCTACACCTTC. Its protein product is CASSFDPRAANYGYTF. Together with reference TRBV7-2 and TRBJ1-2, the CDR3 gives the full variable domain: GAGVSQSPSNKVTEKGKDVELRCDPISGHTALYWYRQSLGQGLEFLIYFQGNSAPDKSGLPSDRFSAERTGGSVSTLTIQRTQQEDSAVYLCASSFDPRAANYGYTFGSGTRLTVV.